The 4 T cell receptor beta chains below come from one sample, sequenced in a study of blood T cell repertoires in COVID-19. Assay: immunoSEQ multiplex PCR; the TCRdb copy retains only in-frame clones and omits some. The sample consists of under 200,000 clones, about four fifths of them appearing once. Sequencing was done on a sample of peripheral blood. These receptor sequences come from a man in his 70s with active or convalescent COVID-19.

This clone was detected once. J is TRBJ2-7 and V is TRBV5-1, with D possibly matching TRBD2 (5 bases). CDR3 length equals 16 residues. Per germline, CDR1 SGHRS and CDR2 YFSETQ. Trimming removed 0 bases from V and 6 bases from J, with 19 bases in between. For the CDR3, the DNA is TGCGCCAGCAGCTTGGACCGCAGGACGGGCCGGGGCGAGCAGTACTTC. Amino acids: CASSLDRRTGRGEQYF.

Written as DNA, the CDR3 is TGTGCCAGCAGCTTACTGGGACTCGGGACCTACAATGAGCAGTTCTTC. Its translation is CASSLLGLGTYNEQFF. The V and J genes are TRBV7-2 and TRBJ2-1; a weak D match, TRBD2 (6 bases). The CDR3 runs to 16 residues. Deletions cut 2 bases from V and 2 bases from J, with 13 bases between. The germline gives CDR1 SGHTA, CDR2 FQGNSA.

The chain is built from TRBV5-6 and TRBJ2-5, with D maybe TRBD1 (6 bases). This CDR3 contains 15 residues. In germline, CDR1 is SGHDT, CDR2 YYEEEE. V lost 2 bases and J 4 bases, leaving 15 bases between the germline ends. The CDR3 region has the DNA TGTGCCAGCAGCTTCCGTCTGGGGGCGAGAGAGACCCAGTACTTC. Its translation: CASSFRLGARETQYF.

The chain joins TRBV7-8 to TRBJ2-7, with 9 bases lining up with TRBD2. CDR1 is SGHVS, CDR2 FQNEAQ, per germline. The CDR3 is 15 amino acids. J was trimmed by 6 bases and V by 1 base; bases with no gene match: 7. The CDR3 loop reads CASSLGSGSPFEQYF. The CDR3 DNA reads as TGTGCCAGCAGCTTAGGTAGCGGGAGCCCCTTCGAGCAGTACTTC.